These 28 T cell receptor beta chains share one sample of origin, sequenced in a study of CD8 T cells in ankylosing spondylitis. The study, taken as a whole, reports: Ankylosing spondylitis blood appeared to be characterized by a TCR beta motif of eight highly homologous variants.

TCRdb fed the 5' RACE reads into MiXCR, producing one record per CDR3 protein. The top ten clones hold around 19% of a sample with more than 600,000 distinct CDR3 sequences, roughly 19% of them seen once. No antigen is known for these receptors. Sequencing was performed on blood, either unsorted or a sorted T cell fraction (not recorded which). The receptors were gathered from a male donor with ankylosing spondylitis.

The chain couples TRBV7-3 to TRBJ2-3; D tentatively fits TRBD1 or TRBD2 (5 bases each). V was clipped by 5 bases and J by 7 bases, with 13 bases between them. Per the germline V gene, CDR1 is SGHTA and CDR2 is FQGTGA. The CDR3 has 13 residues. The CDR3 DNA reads TGTGCCAGCAGCACCTCCGGGGCCTATACGCAGTATTTT. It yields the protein CASSTSGAYTQYF.

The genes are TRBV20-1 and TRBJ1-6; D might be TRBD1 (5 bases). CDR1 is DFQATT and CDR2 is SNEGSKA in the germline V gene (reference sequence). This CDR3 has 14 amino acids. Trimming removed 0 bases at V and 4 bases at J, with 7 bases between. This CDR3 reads CSARDRGYNSPLHF. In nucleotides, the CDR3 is TGCAGTGCTAGAGATCGGGGGTATAATTCACCCCTCCACTTT.

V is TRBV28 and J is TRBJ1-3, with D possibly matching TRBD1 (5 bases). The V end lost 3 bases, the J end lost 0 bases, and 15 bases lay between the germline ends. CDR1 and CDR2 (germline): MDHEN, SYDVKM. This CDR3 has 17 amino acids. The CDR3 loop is CASSFYGHSSSGNTIYF. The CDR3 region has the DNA TGTGCCAGCAGTTTCTATGGACACTCCAGCTCTGGAAACACCATATATTTT.

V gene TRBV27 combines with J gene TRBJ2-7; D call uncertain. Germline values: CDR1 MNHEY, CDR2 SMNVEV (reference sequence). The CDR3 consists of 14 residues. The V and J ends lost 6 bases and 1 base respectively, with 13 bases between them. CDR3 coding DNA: TGTGCCAGCAGCCCCCGGGCAACATCCTACGAGCAGTACTTC. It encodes CASSPRATSYEQYF.

The CDR3 DNA is TGTGCCAGCAGTTACTCGGGGGGAAAGGGGTCCTACGAGCAGTACTTC. It yields the protein CASSYSGGKGSYEQYF. The chain recombines TRBV6-5 with TRBJ2-7; weak D call: TRBD2 (6 bases). This CDR3 spans 16 amino acids. Germline V gene data show CDR1 as MNHEY and CDR2 as SVGAGI. Deletions cut 0 bases from V and 1 base from J, with 13 bases between.

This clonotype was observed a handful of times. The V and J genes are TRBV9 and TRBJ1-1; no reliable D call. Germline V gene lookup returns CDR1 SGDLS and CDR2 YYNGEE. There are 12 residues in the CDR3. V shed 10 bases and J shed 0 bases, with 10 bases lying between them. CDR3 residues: CAPCGMNTEAFF. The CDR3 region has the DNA TGTGCCCCGTGTGGCATGAACACTGAAGCTTTCTTT.

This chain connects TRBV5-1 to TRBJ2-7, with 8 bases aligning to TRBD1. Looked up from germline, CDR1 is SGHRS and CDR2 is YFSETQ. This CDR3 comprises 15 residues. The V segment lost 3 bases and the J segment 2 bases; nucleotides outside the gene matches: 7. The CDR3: CASSSPDRGTYEQYF. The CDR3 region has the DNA TGCGCCAGCAGCTCCCCAGACAGGGGAACCTACGAGCAGTACTTC.

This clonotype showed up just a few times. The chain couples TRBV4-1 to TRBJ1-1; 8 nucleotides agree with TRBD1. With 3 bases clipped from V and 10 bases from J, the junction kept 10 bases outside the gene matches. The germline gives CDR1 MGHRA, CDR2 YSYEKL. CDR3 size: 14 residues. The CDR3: CASSHYRDRTPAFF. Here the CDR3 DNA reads TGCGCCAGCAGCCATTACCGGGACAGGACCCCAGCTTTCTTT.

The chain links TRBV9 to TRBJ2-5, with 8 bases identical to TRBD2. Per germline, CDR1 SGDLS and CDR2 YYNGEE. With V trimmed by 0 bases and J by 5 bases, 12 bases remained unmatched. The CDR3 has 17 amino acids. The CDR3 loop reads CASSVGYGSGARETQYF. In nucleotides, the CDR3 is TGTGCCAGCAGCGTAGGGTATGGTAGCGGGGCTCGGGAGACCCAGTACTTC.

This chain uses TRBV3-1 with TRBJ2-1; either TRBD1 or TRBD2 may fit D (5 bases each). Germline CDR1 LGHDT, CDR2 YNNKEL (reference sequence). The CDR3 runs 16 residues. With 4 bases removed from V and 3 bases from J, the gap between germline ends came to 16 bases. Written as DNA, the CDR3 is TGTGCCAGCAGCCGGGGCCGTAGCGAATACTACAATGAGCAGTTCTTC. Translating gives CASSRGRSEYYNEQFF.

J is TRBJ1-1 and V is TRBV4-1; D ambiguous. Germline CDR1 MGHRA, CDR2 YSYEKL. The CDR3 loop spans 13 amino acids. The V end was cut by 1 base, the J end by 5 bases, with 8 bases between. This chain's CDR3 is CASSQVQQTEAFF. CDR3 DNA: TGCGCCAGCAGCCAAGTCCAGCAGACTGAAGCTTTCTTT.

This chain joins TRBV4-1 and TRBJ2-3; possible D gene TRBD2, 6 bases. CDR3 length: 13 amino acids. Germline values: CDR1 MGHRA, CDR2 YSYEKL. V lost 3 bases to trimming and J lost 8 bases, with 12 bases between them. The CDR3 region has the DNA TGCGCCAGCAGCCAGCAGGAGGGAGGTACGCAGTATTTT. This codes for CASSQQEGGTQYF.

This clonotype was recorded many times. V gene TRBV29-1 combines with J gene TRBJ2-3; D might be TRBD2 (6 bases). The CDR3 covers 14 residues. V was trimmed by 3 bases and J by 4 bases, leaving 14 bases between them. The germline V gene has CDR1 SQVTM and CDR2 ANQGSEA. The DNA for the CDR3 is TGCAGCGTTGATGCTAGCGCGGGATCAGATACGCAGTATTTT. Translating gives CSVDASAGSDTQYF.

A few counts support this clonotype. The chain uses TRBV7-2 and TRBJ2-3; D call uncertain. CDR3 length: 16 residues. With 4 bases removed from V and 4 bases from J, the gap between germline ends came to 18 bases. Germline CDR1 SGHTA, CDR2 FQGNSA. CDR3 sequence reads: CASSSDPGGIPDTQYF. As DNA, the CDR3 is TGTGCCAGCAGCTCCGACCCGGGTGGTATCCCAGATACGCAGTATTTT.

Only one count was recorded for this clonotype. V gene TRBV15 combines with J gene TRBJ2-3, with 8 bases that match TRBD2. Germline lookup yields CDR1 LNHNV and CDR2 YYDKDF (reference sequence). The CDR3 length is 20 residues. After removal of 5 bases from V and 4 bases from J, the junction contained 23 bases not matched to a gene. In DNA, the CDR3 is TGTGCCACCAGCCGCTGGGAAGGGTTTGCGGGAGGCTTCGACGCAGATACGCAGTATTTT. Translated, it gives CATSRWEGFAGGFDADTQYF.

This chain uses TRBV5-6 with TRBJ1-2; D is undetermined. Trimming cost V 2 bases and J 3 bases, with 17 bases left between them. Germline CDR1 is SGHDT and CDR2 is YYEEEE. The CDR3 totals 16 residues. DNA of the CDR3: TGTGCCAGCAGCTTTATACATGGACTCGGAGACTATGGCTACACCTTC. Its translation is CASSFIHGLGDYGYTF.

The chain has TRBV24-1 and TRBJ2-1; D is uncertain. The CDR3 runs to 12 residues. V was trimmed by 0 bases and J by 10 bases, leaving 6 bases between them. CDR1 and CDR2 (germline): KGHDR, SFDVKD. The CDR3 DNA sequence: TGTGCCACCAGTGATTTGTCCGGCGAGCAGTTCTTC. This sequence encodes CATSDLSGEQFF.

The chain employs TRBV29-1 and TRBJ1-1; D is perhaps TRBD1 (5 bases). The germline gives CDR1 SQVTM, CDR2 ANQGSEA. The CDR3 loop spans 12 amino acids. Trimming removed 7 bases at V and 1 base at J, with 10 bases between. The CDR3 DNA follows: TGCAGCGCCGAGGGGTGGAACACTGAAGCTTTCTTT. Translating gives CSAEGWNTEAFF.

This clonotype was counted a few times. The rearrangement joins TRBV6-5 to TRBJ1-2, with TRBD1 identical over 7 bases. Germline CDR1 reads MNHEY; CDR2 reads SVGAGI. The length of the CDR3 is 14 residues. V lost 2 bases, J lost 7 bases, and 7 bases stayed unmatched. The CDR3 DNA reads TGTGCCAGCAGTTACCCACAGGGGTATGGTGGCTACACCTTC. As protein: CASSYPQGYGGYTF.

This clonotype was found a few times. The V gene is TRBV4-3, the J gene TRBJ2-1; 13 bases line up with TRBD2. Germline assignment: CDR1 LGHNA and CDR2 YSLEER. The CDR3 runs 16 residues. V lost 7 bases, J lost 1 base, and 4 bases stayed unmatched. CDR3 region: CASKSGLAGSYNEQFF. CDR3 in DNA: TGCGCCAGCAAGTCGGGACTAGCGGGATCCTACAATGAGCAGTTCTTC.

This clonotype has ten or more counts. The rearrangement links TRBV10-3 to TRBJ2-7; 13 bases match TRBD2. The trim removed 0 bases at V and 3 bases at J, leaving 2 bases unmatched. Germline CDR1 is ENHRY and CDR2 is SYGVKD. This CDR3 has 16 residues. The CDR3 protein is CAISESRTSGSYEQYF. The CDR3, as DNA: TGTGCCATCAGTGAGTCGAGGACTAGCGGGAGCTACGAGCAGTACTTC.

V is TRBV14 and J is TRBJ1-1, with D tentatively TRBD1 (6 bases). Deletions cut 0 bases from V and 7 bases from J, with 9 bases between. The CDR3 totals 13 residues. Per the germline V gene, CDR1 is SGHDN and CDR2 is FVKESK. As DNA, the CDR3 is TGTGCCAGCAGCCAAGACTACAGGGATGAAGCTTTCTTT. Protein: CASSQDYRDEAFF.

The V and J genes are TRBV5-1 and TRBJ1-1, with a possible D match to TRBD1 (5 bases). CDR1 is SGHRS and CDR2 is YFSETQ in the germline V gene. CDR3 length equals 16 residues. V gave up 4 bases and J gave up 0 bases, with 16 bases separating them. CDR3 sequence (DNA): TGCGCCAGCAGCACAGAACCAGGGTCCCTGAACACTGAAGCTTTCTTT. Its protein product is CASSTEPGSLNTEAFF.

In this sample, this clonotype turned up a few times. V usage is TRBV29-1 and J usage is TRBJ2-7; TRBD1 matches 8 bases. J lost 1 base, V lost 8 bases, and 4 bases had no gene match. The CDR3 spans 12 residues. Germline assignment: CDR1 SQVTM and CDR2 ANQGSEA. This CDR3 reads CSFRQGSYEQYF. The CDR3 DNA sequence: TGCAGCTTCCGACAGGGGTCCTACGAGCAGTACTTC.

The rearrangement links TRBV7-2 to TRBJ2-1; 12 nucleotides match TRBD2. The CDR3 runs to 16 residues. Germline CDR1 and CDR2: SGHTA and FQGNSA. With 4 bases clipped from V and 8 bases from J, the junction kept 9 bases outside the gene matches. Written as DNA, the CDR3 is TGTGCCAGCAGCTCGGGTCTAGCGGGAGGGCTTGATGAGCAGTTCTTC. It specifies CASSSGLAGGLDEQFF.

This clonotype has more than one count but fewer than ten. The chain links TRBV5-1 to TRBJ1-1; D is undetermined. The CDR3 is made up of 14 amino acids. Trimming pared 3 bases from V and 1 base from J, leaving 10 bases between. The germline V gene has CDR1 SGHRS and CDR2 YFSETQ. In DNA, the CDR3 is TGCGCCAGCAGCTCCCGGGCCCCGAACACTGAAGCTTTCTTT. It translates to CASSSRAPNTEAFF.

CDR3 amino acids: CASSHPGQGPSYNEQFF. CDR3 in DNA: TGTGCCAGCAGCCATCCCGGACAGGGTCCGTCCTACAATGAGCAGTTCTTC. V is TRBV4-2 and J is TRBJ2-1, with 8 nucleotides matching TRBD1. Trimming cost V 3 bases and J 1 base; bases outside gene matches: 8. Germline V CDR1 and CDR2: LGHNA, YNFKEQ. This CDR3 comprises 17 residues.

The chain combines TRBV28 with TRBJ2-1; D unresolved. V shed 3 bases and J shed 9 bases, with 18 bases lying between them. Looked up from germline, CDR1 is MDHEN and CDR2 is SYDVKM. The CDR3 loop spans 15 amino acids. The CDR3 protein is CASSLLVDVRGEQFF. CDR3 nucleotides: TGTGCCAGCAGTTTGTTGGTGGACGTAAGAGGTGAGCAGTTCTTC.